The 16 T cell receptor beta chains below come from one sample, sequenced in a study of human T cells and chemical hapten exposure. TCRdb independently ran MiXCR on the RACE reads; one entry per CDR3 protein. Counted here are about 350,000 distinct CDR3 sequences, 5% to 6.5% occurring once; the ten biggest clones make up about 8.7%. The time point is: pre-sensitization, week 0. Treatment defined: therapeutic diphenylcyclopropenone sensitization with weekly scalp DPC. Specimen: whole blood, collected in connection with sensitization to the hapten diphenylcyclopropenone (DPC). Receptors were obtained from a woman aged 18 to 35 with alopecia areata. Some clones in this sample may be carry-over from other donors' samples.

V and J are TRBV6-2 or TRBV6-3 and TRBJ1-6; 9 bases are shared with TRBD1. The trim removed 4 bases at V and 7 bases at J, leaving 8 bases unmatched. The CDR3 length is 16 residues. Germline V gene lookup returns CDR1 MNHEY and CDR2 SVGEGT. CDR3 region: CASSLQGAPPNSPLHF. As DNA, the CDR3 is TGTGCCAGCAGTTTACAGGGGGCGCCTCCGAATTCACCCCTCCACTTT.

The chain is built from TRBV12-3 or TRBV12-4 and TRBJ2-5; 13 bases are shared with TRBD2. V was clipped by 5 bases and J by 3 bases; unmatched bases: 6. This CDR3 is built from 16 residues. The chain's CDR3 is CASSPGTSGTEETQYF. CDR3 sequence (DNA): TGTGCCAGCAGTCCCGGGACTAGCGGGACCGAAGAGACCCAGTACTTC.

The chain recombines TRBV5-4 with TRBJ2-2, with D perhaps TRBD1 (5 bases). The CDR3 loop spans 15 amino acids. The germline gives CDR1 SGHNT, CDR2 YYREEE (reference sequence). V was cut by 0 bases and J by 5 bases, with 11 bases left in between. Written as DNA, the CDR3 is TGTGCCAGCAGCTTGGGACAGATCAGAACCGGGGAGCTGTTTTTT. This translates into CASSLGQIRTGELFF.

The chain combines TRBV27 with TRBJ2-2, with D unclear. Trimming cost V 3 bases and J 6 bases, with 8 bases left between them. CDR3 length: 13 amino acids. Germline loops: CDR1 MNHEY, CDR2 SMNVEV (reference sequence). Here the CDR3 DNA reads TGTGCCAGCAGTTTCGAAGTGGCCGGGGAGCTGTTTTTT. It yields the protein CASSFEVAGELFF.

The V call is TRBV28, the J call TRBJ2-1; 9 bases are a match to TRBD1. Trimming cost V 5 bases and J 12 bases; bases outside gene matches: 11. CDR3 length: 14 amino acids. Per germline, CDR1 MDHEN and CDR2 SYDVKM. The CDR3 here is CASSNPQGAYPQFF. The CDR3 nucleotides are TGTGCCAGCAGTAATCCACAGGGGGCGTATCCGCAGTTCTTC.

The rearrangement joins TRBV5-1 to TRBJ2-1; D uncertain. The CDR3 loop spans 15 amino acids. The V end lost 1 base, the J end lost 0 bases, and 8 bases lay between the germline ends. Germline V gene lookup returns CDR1 SGHRS and CDR2 YFSETQ. As DNA, the CDR3 is TGCGCCAGCAGCTTGCTACCTAGCTCCTACAATGAGCAGTTCTTC. Translating gives CASSLLPSSYNEQFF.

This clonotype appeared a few times. The rearrangement links TRBV5-1 to TRBJ1-6; 7 bases line up with TRBD1. Germline assignment: CDR1 SGHRS and CDR2 YFSETQ. Trimming cost V 5 bases and J 6 bases; bases outside gene matches: 5. This CDR3 comprises 14 residues. The DNA of the CDR3 is TGCGCCAGCAGGGTTCGGGACAGTAATTCACCCCTCCACTTT. Its translation: CASRVRDSNSPLHF.

In regard to this clonotype: This may come from a read error, since a much larger clone is one base off. The J gene is TRBJ1-3, the V gene TRBV6-5; a weak D match, TRBD1 (6 bases). The CDR3 covers 16 residues. CDR1 and CDR2 from the germline V gene are MNHEY and SVGAGI. The DNA for the CDR3 is TGTGCCAACAGTGCCACAGGGCAGGAGTCTGGAAACACCATATATTTT. Its protein is CANSATGQESGNTIYF.

V gene TRBV5-1 combines with J gene TRBJ1-5; the D is unclear. CDR1 is SGHRS and CDR2 is YFSETQ in the germline V gene. Trimming cost V 0 bases and J 7 bases, with 11 bases left between them. CDR3 length: 14 amino acids. CDR3 coding DNA: TGCGCCAGCAGCTTGGGAGTGGGGAAACAGCCCCAGCATTTT. This translates into CASSLGVGKQPQHF.

The table lists this clonotype with many counts. This sequence joins TRBV9 and TRBJ2-3; D might be TRBD2 (5 bases). Trimming took 0 bases from V and 1 from J, leaving 9 bases between them. CDR1 SGDLS and CDR2 YYNGEE come from the germline V gene. This CDR3 comprises 15 residues. CDR3 sequence: CASSVGLTGTDTQYF. The DNA for the CDR3 is TGTGCCAGCAGCGTAGGACTAACAGGCACAGATACGCAGTATTTT.

At least ten counts were recorded for this clonotype. V usage is TRBV10-2 and J usage is TRBJ1-5; perhaps TRBD1 as D (6 bases). Between the trimmed V and J ends, which lost 6 bases and 5 bases, there was a span of 11 bases. The CDR3 runs to 13 residues. Germline V gene lookup returns CDR1 WSHSY and CDR2 SAAADI. CDR3 sequence (DNA): TGCGCCAGCAGGTGGACAGTGGATCAGCCCCAGCATTTT. It yields the protein CASRWTVDQPQHF.

The gene calls are TRBV20-1 and TRBJ2-3; maybe TRBD2 (6 bases). The CDR3 is made up of 15 amino acids. V was trimmed by 5 bases and J by 4 bases, leaving 19 bases between them. Germline V gene lookup returns CDR1 DFQATT and CDR2 SNEGSKA (reference sequence). The CDR3 DNA is TGCAGTGCTGAGAGTATTGGCAGGGAGGCAGATACGCAGTATTTT. Its protein product is CSAESIGREADTQYF.

The V call is TRBV3-1, the J call TRBJ2-1; 8 nucleotides align to TRBD1. CDR3 length: 13 residues. From germline, CDR1 is LGHDT and CDR2 YNNKEL (reference sequence). With V trimmed by 4 bases and J by 8 bases, 4 bases remained unmatched. The CDR3, as DNA: TGTGCCAGCAGCCCGCAGGGGGCCCATGAGCAGTTCTTC. Its translation: CASSPQGAHEQFF.

In this sample, this clonotype turned up many times. V usage is TRBV9 and J usage is TRBJ1-4; 9 bases line up with TRBD1. V lost 2 bases and J lost 7; bases outside the gene matches: 6. The CDR3 extends over 15 amino acids. Germline CDR1 is SGDLS and CDR2 is YYNGEE. The CDR3 DNA sequence: TGTGCCAGCAGCGTCGGGACAGGGTCGGGTGAAAAACTGTTTTTT. This gives the protein CASSVGTGSGEKLFF.

The sample holds a few counts of this clonotype. The gene calls are TRBV12-3 or TRBV12-4 and TRBJ1-5, with D possibly matching TRBD1 (5 bases). V lost 4 bases to trimming and J lost 7 bases, with 17 bases between them. The CDR3 length is 15 residues. CDR3 nucleotides: TGTGCCAGCAGTTCCTCGGGGAGGGAGGGGCAGCCCCAGCATTTT. Protein: CASSSSGREGQPQHF.

There are many counts of this clonotype. The chain has TRBV6-5 and TRBJ2-7, with TRBD1 as a possible D gene (6 bases). V lost 4 bases and J 3 bases, leaving 16 bases between the germline ends. The germline V gene has CDR1 MNHEY and CDR2 SVGAGI. The CDR3 contains 15 residues. The CDR3 here is CASSLRDNPYYEQYF. CDR3 sequence (DNA): TGTGCCAGCAGTTTACGGGACAACCCGTACTACGAGCAGTACTTC.